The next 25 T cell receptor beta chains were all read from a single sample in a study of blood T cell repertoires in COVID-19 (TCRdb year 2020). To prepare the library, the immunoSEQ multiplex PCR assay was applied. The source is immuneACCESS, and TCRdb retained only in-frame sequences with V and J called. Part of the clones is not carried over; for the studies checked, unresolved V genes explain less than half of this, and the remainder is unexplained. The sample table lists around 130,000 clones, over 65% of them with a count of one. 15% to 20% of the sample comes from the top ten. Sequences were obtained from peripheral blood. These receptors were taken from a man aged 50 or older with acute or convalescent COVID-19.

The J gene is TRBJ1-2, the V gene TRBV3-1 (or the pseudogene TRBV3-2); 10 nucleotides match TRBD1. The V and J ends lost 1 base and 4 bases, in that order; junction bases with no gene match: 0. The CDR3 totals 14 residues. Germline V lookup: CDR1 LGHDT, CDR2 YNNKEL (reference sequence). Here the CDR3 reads CASSQGDRGYGYTF. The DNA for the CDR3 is TGTGCCAGCAGCCAAGGGGACAGGGGCTATGGCTACACCTTC.

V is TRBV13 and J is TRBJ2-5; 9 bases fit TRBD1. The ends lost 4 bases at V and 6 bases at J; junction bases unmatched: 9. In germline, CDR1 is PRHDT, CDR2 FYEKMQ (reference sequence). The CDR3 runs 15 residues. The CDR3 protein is CASSSGTGTQKTQYF. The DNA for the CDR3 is TGTGCCAGCAGCTCCGGGACAGGGACCCAGAAGACCCAGTACTTC.

CDR3 sequence reads: CASSYSNRGPETQYF. CDR3 DNA: TGTGCCAGCAGTTACTCGAACAGGGGGCCTGAGACCCAGTACTTC. The chain carries TRBV6-2 or TRBV6-3 and TRBJ2-5; TRBD1 aligns across 9 bases. Germline assignment: CDR1 MNHEY and CDR2 SVGEGT. The junction had 4 bases not matched to a gene; V was cut back by 0 bases and J by 5 bases. The CDR3 sequence is 15 residues long.

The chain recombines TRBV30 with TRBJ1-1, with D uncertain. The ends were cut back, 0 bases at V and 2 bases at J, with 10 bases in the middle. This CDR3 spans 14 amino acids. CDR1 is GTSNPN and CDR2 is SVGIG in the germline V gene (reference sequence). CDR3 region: CAWSVRGYNTEAFF. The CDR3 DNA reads TGTGCCTGGAGTGTACGGGGTTATAACACTGAAGCTTTCTTT.

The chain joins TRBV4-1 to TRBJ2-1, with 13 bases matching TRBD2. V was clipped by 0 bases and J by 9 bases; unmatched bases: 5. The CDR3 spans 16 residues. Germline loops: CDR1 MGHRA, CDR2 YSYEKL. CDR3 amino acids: CASSQDGTSGVGEQFF. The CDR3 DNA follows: TGCGCCAGCAGCCAAGATGGGACTAGCGGGGTCGGTGAGCAGTTCTTC.

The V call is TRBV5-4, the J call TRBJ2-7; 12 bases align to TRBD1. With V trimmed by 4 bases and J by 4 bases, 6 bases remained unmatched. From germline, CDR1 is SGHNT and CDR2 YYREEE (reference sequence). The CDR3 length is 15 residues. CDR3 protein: CASSRDRGQGYEQYV. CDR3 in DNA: TGTGCCAGCAGCCGGGACAGGGGGCAGGGGTACGAGCAGTACGTC.

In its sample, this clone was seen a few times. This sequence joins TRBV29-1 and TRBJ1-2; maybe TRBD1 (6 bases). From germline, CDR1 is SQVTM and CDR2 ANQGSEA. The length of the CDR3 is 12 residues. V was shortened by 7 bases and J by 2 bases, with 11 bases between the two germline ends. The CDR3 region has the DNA TGCAGCGCTTGGGACACAAACTATGGCTACACCTTC. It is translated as CSAWDTNYGYTF.

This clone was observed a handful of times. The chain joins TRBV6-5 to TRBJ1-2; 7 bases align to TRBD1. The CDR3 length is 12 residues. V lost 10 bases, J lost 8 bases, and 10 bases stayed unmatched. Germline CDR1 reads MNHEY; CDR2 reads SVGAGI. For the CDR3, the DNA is TGTGCCACCGGACAGGACCGACGAGGCTACACCTTC. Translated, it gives CATGQDRRGYTF.

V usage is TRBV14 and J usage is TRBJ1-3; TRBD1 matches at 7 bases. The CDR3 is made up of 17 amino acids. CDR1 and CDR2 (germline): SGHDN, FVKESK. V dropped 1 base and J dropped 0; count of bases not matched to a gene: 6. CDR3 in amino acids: CASSQGGTAYSGNTIYF. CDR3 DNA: TGTGCCAGCAGCCAAGGGGGGACAGCCTACTCTGGAAACACCATATATTTT. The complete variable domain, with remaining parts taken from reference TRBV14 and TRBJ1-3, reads EAGVTQFPSHSVIEKGQTVTLRCDPISGHDNLYWYRRVMGKEIKFLLHFVKESKQDESGMPNNRFLAERTGGTYSTLKVQPAELEDSGVYFCASSQGGTAYSGNTIYFGEGSWLTVV.

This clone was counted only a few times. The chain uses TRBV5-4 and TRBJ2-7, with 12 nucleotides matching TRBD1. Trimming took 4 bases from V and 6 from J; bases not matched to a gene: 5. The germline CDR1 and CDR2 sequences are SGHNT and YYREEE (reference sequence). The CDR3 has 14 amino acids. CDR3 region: CASSPGTGGFEQYF. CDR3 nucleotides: TGTGCCAGCAGCCCTGGGACAGGGGGCTTCGAGCAGTACTTC.

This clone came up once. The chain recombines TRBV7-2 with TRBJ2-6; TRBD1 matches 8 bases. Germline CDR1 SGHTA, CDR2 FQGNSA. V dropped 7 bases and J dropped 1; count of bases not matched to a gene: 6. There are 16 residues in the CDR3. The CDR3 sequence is CASNRNRGSGANVLTF. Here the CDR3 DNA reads TGTGCCAGCAACAGAAACAGGGGGTCTGGGGCCAACGTCCTGACTTTC.

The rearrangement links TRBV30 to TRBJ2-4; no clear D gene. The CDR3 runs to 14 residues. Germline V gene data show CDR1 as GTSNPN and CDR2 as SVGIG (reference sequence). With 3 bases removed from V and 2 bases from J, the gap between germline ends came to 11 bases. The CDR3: CAWSSPVSKNIQYF. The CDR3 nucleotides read TGTGCCTGGAGCTCGCCAGTTTCCAAAAACATTCAGTACTTC.

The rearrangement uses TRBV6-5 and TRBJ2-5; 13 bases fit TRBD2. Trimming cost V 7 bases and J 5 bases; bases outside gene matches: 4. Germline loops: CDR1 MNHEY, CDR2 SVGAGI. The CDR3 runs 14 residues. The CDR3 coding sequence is TGTGCCAGCATACTAGCGGGGGGGCGGGAGACCCAGTACTTC. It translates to CASILAGGRETQYF.

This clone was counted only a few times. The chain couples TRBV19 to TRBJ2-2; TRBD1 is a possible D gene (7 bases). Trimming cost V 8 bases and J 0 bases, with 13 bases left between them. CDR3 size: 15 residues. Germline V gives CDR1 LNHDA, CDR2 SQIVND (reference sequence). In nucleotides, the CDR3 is TGTGCCAGTTGGAGGGGGACAGCGAACACCGGGGAGCTGTTTTTT. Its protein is CASWRGTANTGELFF.

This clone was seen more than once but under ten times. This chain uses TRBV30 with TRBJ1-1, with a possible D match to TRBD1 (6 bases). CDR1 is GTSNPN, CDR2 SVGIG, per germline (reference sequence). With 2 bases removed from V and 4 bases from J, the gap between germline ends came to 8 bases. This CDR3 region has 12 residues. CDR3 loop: CAWSPQGTEAFF. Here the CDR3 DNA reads TGTGCCTGGAGTCCACAGGGCACTGAAGCTTTCTTT.

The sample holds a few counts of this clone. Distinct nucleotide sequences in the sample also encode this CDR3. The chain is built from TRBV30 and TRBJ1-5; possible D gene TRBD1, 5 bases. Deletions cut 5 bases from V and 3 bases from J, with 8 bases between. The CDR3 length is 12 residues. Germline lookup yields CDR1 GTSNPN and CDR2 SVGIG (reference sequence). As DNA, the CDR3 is TGTGCCTGGGGCAGGGACAATCAGCCCCAGCATTTT. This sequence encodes CAWGRDNQPQHF. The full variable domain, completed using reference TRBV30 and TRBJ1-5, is SQTIHQWPATLVQPVGSPLSLECTVEGTSNPNLYWYRQAAGRGLQLLFYSVGIGQISSEVPQNLSASRPQDRQFILSSKKLLLSDSGFYLCAWGRDNQPQHFGDGTRLSIL.

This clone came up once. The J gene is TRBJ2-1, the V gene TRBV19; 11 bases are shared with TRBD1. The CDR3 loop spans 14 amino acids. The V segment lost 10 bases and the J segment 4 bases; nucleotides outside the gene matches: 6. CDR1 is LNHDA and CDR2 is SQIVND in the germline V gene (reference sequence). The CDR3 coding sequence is TGTGCCACCGGGACAGGGGGAAGGTACAATGAGCAGTTCTTC. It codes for CATGTGGRYNEQFF.

CDR3 residues: CASSVGGRSDYTF. CDR3 coding DNA: TGTGCCAGCAGCGTAGGAGGGAGGAGTGACTACACCTTC. This chain joins TRBV9 and TRBJ1-2; unclear D gene. The CDR3 sequence is 13 residues long. Trimming removed 0 bases at V and 10 bases at J, with 13 bases between. In germline, CDR1 is SGDLS, CDR2 YYNGEE.

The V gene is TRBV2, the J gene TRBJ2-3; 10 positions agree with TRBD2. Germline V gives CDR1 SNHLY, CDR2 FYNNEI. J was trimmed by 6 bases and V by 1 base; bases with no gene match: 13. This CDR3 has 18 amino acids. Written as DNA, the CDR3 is TGTGCCAGCAGTGAAGGTTTGCCCAGCGGGGGGGCGTCGGATACGCAGTATTTT. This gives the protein CASSEGLPSGGASDTQYF.

Here the CDR3 DNA reads TGTGCCAGCAGTGAGTTCCCGGGACAGGTTATAGCCAAAAACATTCAGTACTTC. Translated: CASSEFPGQVIAKNIQYF. The rearrangement joins TRBV6-1 to TRBJ2-4; 8 bases line up with TRBD1. The CDR3 is 18 amino acids. V gave up 3 bases and J gave up 0 bases; unmatched junction bases: 10. Germline CDR1 and CDR2: MNHNS and SASEGT.

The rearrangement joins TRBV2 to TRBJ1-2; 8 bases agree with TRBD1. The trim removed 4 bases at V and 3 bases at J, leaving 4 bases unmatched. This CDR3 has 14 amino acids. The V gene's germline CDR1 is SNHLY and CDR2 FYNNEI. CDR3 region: CASSGQGIYYGYTF. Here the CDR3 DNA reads TGTGCCAGCAGTGGACAGGGGATATACTATGGCTACACCTTC.

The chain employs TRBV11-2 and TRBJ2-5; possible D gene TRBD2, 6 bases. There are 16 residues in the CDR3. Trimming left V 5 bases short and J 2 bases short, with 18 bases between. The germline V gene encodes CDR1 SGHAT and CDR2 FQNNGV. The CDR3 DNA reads TGTGCCAGCAGCCGAGTTGGGGCGGGGTATCAAGAGACCCAGTACTTC. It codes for CASSRVGAGYQETQYF.

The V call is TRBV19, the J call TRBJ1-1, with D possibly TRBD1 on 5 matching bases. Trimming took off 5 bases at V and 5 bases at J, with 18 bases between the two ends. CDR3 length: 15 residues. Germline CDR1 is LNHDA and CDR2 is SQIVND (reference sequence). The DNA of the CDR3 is TGTGCCAGTAGTTCCTCCAGGGAAGATGAAACTGAAGCTTTCTTT. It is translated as CASSSSREDETEAFF.

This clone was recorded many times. CDR3 nucleotide sequence: TGTGCCATTACTGATCCAGGGCGTGCCGAGCAGTACGTC. Protein: CAITDPGRAEQYV. The J gene is TRBJ2-7, the V gene TRBV24-1; maybe TRBD1 (5 bases). There are 13 residues in the CDR3. Germline lookup yields CDR1 KGHDR and CDR2 SFDVKD. V gave up 11 bases and J gave up 6 bases, with 19 bases separating them.

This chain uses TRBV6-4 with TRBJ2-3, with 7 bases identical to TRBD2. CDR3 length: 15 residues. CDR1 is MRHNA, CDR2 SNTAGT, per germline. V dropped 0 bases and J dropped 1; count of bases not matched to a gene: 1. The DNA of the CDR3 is TGTGCCAGCAGTGACTCGAGCGGGGGCACAGATACGCAGTATTTT. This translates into CASSDSSGGTDTQYF.